The rows below give T cell receptor beta chains drawn from one sample of a study of beta chain features in type 1 diabetes. Only in-frame clones appear in the TCRdb table, and some are missing; sequencing was by immunoSEQ multiplex PCR. The profile covers 250,000 or so clones, with about 26% appearing a single time and 3.5% to 4% taken by the ten largest. The specimen sequenced was central memory CD4+ T cells from blood. Receptors were obtained from a man aged 30 to 39 in good health. CDR3s include the opening cysteine and the closing phenylalanine or tryptophan. The order of the fields is CDR3 DNA, CDR3 protein, J gene, clone size, D gene, V gene. D genes are given only for firm matches. The size of a clone is reported for some rows only, either as once, few or many, or as a class for expanded clones.

TGTGCCAGCAGCTTCAAAAAGACTAGCGGGAGTGTGTTGTCAGAGACCCAGTACTTC	CASSFKKTSGSVLSETQYF	TRBJ2-5	-	TRBD2	TRBV5-6
TGTGCCTGGAGTGTTGTGGAGGAGCAGTTCTTC	CAWSVVEEQFF	TRBJ2-1	few	-	TRBV30
TGTGCCAGCAGTTATCTTGGGTTCGGAGATGAAGCTTTCTTT	CASSYLGFGDEAFF	TRBJ1-1	few	-	TRBV6-5
TGTGCCAGCAAGAAGGTTATTAGCACAGATACGCAGTATTTT	CASKKVISTDTQYF	TRBJ2-3	many	-	TRBV2
TGTGCCAGCAGGGGGGACAGGGGCCGTTACACCGGGGAGCTGTTTTTT	CASRGDRGRYTGELFF	TRBJ2-2	-	TRBD1	TRBV2
TGTGCCAGCTCACCGAACAATGAGCAGTTCTTC	CASSPNNEQFF	TRBJ2-1	-	-	TRBV18
TGTGCCAGCAGCCCCCGGCCCTACGAGCAGTACTTC	CASSPRPYEQYF	TRBJ2-7	-	-	TRBV11-2
TGTGCCAGCAGCCTGGGACTAGCGGGGACAAGGAACACCGGGGAGCTGTTTTTT	CASSLGLAGTRNTGELFF	TRBJ2-2	-	TRBD2	TRBV4-2
TGCAGCGCTGCGACGGGGGGGCGTCATGAGCAGTACTTC	CSAATGGRHEQYF	TRBJ2-7	few	TRBD2	TRBV29-1
TGTGCCAGCACACTAGCGGGAGACAATGAGCAGTTCTTC	CASTLAGDNEQFF	TRBJ2-1	-	TRBD2	TRBV28
TGTGCCATCAGTGGATCCCCCGGGGTGGGTCAAGAGACCCAGTACTTC	CAISGSPGVGQETQYF	TRBJ2-5	few	-	TRBV10-3
TGTGCCAGCAGCTCTAGGGGACAGGGGTACAATGAGCAGTTCTTC	CASSSRGQGYNEQFF	TRBJ2-1	-	TRBD1	TRBV11-2
TGCAGCGTTGCTGCGGGACAGACCCAAGAGACCCAGTACTTC	CSVAAGQTQETQYF	TRBJ2-5	-	-	TRBV29-1
TGTGCCAGCAGTAGTCAGAGCGGCGAGCAGTACTTC	CASSSQSGEQYF	TRBJ2-7	few	-	TRBV28
TGTGCCAGTAGTAGGGTACGGGGCGATGAGCAGTTCTTC	CASSRVRGDEQFF	TRBJ2-1	few	-	TRBV19
TGTGCCAGCAGTGAGAACACCGGGGAGCTGTTTTTT	CASSENTGELFF	TRBJ2-2	many	-	TRBV28
TGTGCCAGCAGTCTCAGGAACACTGAAGCTTTCTTT	CASSLRNTEAFF	TRBJ1-1	many	-	TRBV6-6
TGTGCCAGCAGCTTAGGTCAGGCAGATACGCAGTATTTT	CASSLGQADTQYF	TRBJ2-3	few	-	TRBV7-2
TGTGCCAGCAGTTTCGGGACTGGAGAGACCCAGTACTTC	CASSFGTGETQYF	TRBJ2-5	many	-	TRBV28
TGTGCCAGCAGCTTAGGCAGCGGGTTACCCGATACGCAGTATTTT	CASSLGSGLPDTQYF	TRBJ2-3	-	-	TRBV7-2
TGTGCCAGCACCCGAGCGGGAGGGGACACCGGGGAGCTGTTTTTT	CASTRAGGDTGELFF	TRBJ2-2	few	TRBD2	TRBV6-5
TGTGCCAGCAGCTTGGGAGCGGGGTCCTACAATGAGCAGTTCTTC	CASSLGAGSYNEQFF	TRBJ2-1	few	TRBD2	TRBV11-2
TGCGCCAGCAGCTCCACCACAGATACGCAGTATTTT	CASSSTTDTQYF	TRBJ2-3	few	-	TRBV5-1
TGTGCCAGCAGCCAGACTCACCTAGCGGGAGGCCGCAGCACAGATACGCAGTATTTT	CASSQTHLAGGRSTDTQYF	TRBJ2-3	many	TRBD2	TRBV14
TGTGCCAGCAGCTCGGGCCGGGGGGACAGGCCAAGCTCCTACGAGCAGTACTTC	CASSSGRGDRPSSYEQYF	TRBJ2-7	-	-	TRBV7-2
TGTGCCAGCCGCGCAGAGAGCTCCTACAATGAGCAGTTCTTC	CASRAESSYNEQFF	TRBJ2-1	few	-	TRBV6-6
TGTGCCTGGAGCCCACAGGGGGGCGAGCAGTACTTC	CAWSPQGGEQYF	TRBJ2-7	-	TRBD1	TRBV30
TGTGCCACCAGCGGCGGGGGGCAGGGGACAGATACGCAGTATTTT	CATSGGGQGTDTQYF	TRBJ2-3	-	TRBD2	TRBV15
TGTGCCAGCAGAATCGGTTCGAACACTGAAGCTTTCTTT	CASRIGSNTEAFF	TRBJ1-1	-	-	TRBV6-6
TGCAGTGCTAACCGGGACGAGCAGTACTTC	CSANRDEQYF	TRBJ2-7	-	-	TRBV20-1
TGTGCCAGCAGCGTAGACTGGAATCAGCCCCAGCATTTT	CASSVDWNQPQHF	TRBJ1-5	few	-	TRBV9
TGTGCCATCAGTGAGTCGCGGAATGTGCAGTTCTTC	CAISESRNVQFF	TRBJ2-1	few	-	TRBV10-3
TGCGCCAGCAGCCAAGAATGGGTCGGACATGCCTACAATGAGCAGTTCTTC	CASSQEWVGHAYNEQFF	TRBJ2-1	-	-	TRBV4-3
TGTGCCAGCAGCGCAGGGGTAATGAACACTGAAGCTTTCTTT	CASSAGVMNTEAFF	TRBJ1-1	-	-	TRBV9
TGTGCCAGTAGCCAGACAGGGGCCCAGCCCCAGCATTTT	CASSQTGAQPQHF	TRBJ1-5	-	TRBD1	TRBV19
TGCGCCAGCAGCTTGGGGACAGGGCGGAACACTGAAGCTTTCTTT	CASSLGTGRNTEAFF	TRBJ1-1	-	TRBD1	TRBV5-1
TGTGCCAGCAGCTTAGCGGCGACAGGGTCCTACGAGCAGTACTTC	CASSLAATGSYEQYF	TRBJ2-7	-	TRBD1	TRBV7-2
TGTGCCAGCACGTTATCTGGGGCCAACGTCCTGACTTTC	CASTLSGANVLTF	TRBJ2-6	-	-	TRBV28
TGCAGTGCTAGAACCAGGGGCGAGCAGTACTTC	CSARTRGEQYF	TRBJ2-7	-	-	TRBV20-1
TGTGCCAGCAGCGAAGGAGGGGGTCTGGCCTACGAGCAGTACTTC	CASSEGGGLAYEQYF	TRBJ2-7	-	-	TRBV7-2
TGTGCCAGCAGCCAAGAGCTCGGCGAGCAGTTCTTC	CASSQELGEQFF	TRBJ2-1	-	-	TRBV4-2
TGTGCCAGCAGCCGAGCGTCGGTTCAGTACAATGAGCAGTTCTTC	CASSRASVQYNEQFF	TRBJ2-1	-	-	TRBV14
TGCGCCAGCAGCTTCAGCCCGGGCCAGGATAATGAGCAGTTCTTC	CASSFSPGQDNEQFF	TRBJ2-1	-	-	TRBV5-1
TGTGCCTGGAGTGTTAGTATAGCCCAAGAGACCCAGTACTTC	CAWSVSIAQETQYF	TRBJ2-5	many	-	TRBV30
TGTGCCAGCAGCACCGGCCAGAGGGGGGTCTTC	CASSTGQRGVF	TRBJ2-1	many	-	TRBV7-2
TGTGCCTGGAGTGTATCCAGCGGAGCGTACAATGAGCAGTTCTTC	CAWSVSSGAYNEQFF	TRBJ2-1	-	-	TRBV30
TGTGCCAGCAGCTTAAGAGGGGAGACCCAGTACTTC	CASSLRGETQYF	TRBJ2-5	many	-	TRBV7-7
TGTGCCAGCAGCTCTCGAGGAACCGGCAGGGGAGGGGAGACCCAGTACTTC	CASSSRGTGRGGETQYF	TRBJ2-5	many	-	TRBV9
TGTGCCAGCAGTTACTTAAACGACAGGGATGGCTACACCTTC	CASSYLNDRDGYTF	TRBJ1-2	-	TRBD1	TRBV6-6
TGTGCCAGCAGGGCAGACCTTACAAACATTCAGTACTTC	CASRADLTNIQYF	TRBJ2-4	few	-	TRBV7-2
TGTGCCATCAGGCCGGGACTAGCGGGAGGCGTAGATACGCAGTATTTT	CAIRPGLAGGVDTQYF	TRBJ2-3	-	TRBD2	TRBV10-3
TGTGCCAGCAGCGTAGAGAGGGGGACCCGCACAGATACGCAGTATTTT	CASSVERGTRTDTQYF	TRBJ2-3	few	-	TRBV9